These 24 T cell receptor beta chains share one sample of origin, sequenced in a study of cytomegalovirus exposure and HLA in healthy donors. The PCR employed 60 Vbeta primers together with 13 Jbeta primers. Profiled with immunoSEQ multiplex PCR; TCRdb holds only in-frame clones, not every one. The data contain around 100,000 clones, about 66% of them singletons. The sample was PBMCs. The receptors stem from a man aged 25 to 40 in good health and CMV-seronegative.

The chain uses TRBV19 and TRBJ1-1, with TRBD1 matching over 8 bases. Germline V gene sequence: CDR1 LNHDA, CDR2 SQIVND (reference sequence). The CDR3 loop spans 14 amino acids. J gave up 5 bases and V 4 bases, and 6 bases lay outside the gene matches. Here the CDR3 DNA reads TGTGCCAGTAGTACCCAGGGGGCGAGTACTGAAGCTTTCTTT. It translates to CASSTQGASTEAFF.

The DNA for the CDR3 is TGTGCCAGCAGCTTAAATACCCAGGGAGATACGCAGTATTTT. As protein: CASSLNTQGDTQYF. The chain uses TRBV7-3 and TRBJ2-3, with a possible D match to TRBD1 (5 bases). Trimming took 1 base from V and 5 from J, leaving 10 bases between them. Germline V lookup: CDR1 SGHTA, CDR2 FQGTGA. The CDR3 has 14 amino acids.

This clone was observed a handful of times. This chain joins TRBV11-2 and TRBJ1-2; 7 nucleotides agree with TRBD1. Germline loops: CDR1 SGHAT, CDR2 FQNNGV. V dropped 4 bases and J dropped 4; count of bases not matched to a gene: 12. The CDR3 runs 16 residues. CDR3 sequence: CASSSLQGTVSYGYTF. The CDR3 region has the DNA TGTGCCAGCAGCTCATTACAGGGGACCGTTAGCTATGGCTACACCTTC. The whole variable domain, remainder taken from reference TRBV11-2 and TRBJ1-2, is EAGVAQSPRYKIIEKRQSVAFWCNPISGHATLYWYQQILGQGPKLLIQFQNNGVVDDSQLPKDRFSAERLKGVDSTLKIQPAKLEDSAVYLCASSSLQGTVSYGYTFGSGTRLTVV.

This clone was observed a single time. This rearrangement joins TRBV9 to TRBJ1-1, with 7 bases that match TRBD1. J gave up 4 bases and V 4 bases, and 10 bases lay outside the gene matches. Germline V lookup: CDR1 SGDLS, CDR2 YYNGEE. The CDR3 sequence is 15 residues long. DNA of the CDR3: TGTGCCAGCAGCCTATCTAGGGGGCGGGGCACTGAAGCTTTCTTT. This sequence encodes CASSLSRGRGTEAFF.

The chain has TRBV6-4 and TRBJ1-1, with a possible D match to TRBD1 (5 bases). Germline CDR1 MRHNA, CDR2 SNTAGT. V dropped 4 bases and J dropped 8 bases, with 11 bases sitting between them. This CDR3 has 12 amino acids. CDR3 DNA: TGTGCCAGCAGTGTCCAGGGCGGAGAAGCTTTCTTT. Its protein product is CASSVQGGEAFF.

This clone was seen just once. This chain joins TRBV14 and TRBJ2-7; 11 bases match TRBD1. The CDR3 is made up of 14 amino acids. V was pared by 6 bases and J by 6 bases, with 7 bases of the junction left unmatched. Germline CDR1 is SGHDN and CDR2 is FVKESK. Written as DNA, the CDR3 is TGTGCCAGCAGTTTGACCGGGACAGGGGGCGAGCAGTACTTC. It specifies CASSLTGTGGEQYF.

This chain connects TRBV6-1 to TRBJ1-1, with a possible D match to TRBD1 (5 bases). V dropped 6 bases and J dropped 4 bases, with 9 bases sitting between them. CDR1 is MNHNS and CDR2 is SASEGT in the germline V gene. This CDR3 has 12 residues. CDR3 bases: TGTGCCAGCAGCTGGGGGGTCACTGAAGCTTTCTTT. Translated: CASSWGVTEAFF.

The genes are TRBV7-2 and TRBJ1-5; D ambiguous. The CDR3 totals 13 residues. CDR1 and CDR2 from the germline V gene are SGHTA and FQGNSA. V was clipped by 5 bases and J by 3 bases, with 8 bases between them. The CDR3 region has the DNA TGTGCCAGCAGCGTGGACTTCAATCAGCCCCAGCATTTT. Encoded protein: CASSVDFNQPQHF.

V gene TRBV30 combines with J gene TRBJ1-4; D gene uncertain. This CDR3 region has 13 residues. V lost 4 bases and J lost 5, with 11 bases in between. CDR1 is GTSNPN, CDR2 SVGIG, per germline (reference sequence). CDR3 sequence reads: CAWKPQRNEKLFF. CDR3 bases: TGTGCCTGGAAGCCACAGAGAAATGAAAAACTGTTTTTT.

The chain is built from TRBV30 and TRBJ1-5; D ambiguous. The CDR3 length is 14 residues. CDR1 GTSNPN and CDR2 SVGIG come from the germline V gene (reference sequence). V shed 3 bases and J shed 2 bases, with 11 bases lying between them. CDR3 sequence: CAWSGSAGNQPQHF. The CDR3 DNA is TGTGCCTGGAGCGGGTCGGCGGGCAATCAGCCCCAGCATTTT.

CDR3 in DNA: TGTGCCAGCAGTGAGTCGAGAAGGGGGCGGGTCTATGGCTACACCTTC. It yields the protein CASSESRRGRVYGYTF. The chain recombines TRBV6-1 with TRBJ1-2; 7 positions agree with TRBD1. The V segment lost 3 bases and the J segment 4 bases; nucleotides outside the gene matches: 11. This CDR3 region has 16 residues. Germline V CDR1 and CDR2: MNHNS, SASEGT.

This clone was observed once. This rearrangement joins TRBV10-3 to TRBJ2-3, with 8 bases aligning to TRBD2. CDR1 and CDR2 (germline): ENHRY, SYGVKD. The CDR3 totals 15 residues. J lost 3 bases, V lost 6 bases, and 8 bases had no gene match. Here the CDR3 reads CAIRPGLGPTDTQYF. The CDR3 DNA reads TGTGCCATCAGGCCGGGACTAGGGCCGACAGATACGCAGTATTTT.

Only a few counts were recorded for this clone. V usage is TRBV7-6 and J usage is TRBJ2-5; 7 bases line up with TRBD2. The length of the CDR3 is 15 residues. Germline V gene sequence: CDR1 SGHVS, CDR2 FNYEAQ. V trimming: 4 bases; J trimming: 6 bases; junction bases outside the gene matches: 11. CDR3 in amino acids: CASSSPGGMGKTQYF. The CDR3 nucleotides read TGTGCCAGCAGCTCGCCGGGGGGAATGGGGAAGACCCAGTACTTC.

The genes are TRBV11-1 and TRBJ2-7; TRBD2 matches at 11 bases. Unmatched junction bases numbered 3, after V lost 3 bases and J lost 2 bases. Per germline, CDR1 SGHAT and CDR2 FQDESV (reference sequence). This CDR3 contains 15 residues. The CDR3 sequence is CASSFGTSGAYEQYF. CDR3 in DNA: TGTGCCAGCAGCTTCGGGACTAGCGGAGCCTACGAGCAGTACTTC.

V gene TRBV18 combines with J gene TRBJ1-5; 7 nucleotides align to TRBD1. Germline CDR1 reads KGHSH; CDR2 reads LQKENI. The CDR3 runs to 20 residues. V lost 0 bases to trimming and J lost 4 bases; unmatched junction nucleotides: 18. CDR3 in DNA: TGTGCCAGCTCACCACCGAGGCGACAGGGCTTTCCGAAACTTAATCAGCCCCAGCATTTT. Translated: CASSPPRRQGFPKLNQPQHF. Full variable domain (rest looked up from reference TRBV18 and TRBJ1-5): NAGVMQNPRHLVRRRGQEARLRCSPMKGHSHVYWYRQLPEEGLKFMVYLQKENIIDESGMPKERFSAEFPKEGPSILRIQQVVRGDSAAYFCASSPPRRQGFPKLNQPQHFGDGTRLSIL.

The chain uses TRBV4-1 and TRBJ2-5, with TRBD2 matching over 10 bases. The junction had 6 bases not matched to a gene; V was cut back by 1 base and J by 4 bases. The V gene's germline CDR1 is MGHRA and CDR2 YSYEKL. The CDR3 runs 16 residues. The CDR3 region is CASSQGSSGGRETQYF. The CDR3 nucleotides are TGCGCCAGCAGCCAAGGGTCTAGCGGGGGTAGAGAGACCCAGTACTTC.

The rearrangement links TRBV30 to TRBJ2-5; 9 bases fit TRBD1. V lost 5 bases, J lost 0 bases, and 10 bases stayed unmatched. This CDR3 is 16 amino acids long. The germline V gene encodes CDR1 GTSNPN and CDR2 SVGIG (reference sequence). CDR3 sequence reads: CAWVGTGPLHQETQYF. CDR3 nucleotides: TGTGCCTGGGTGGGGACAGGGCCTTTACACCAAGAGACCCAGTACTTC.

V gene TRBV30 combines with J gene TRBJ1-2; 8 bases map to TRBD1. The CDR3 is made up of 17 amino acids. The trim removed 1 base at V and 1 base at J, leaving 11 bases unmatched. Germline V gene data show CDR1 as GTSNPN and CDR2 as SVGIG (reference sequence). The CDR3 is CAWSALDRGTFNYGYTF. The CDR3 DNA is TGTGCCTGGAGTGCATTAGACAGGGGCACCTTTAACTATGGCTACACCTTC.

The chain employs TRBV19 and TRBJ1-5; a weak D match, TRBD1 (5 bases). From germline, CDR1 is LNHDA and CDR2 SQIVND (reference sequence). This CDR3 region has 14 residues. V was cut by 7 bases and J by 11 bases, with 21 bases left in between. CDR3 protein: CASKSGVRAGAQHF. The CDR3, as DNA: TGTGCCAGTAAGTCGGGCGTTCGGGCGGGGGCCCAGCATTTT.

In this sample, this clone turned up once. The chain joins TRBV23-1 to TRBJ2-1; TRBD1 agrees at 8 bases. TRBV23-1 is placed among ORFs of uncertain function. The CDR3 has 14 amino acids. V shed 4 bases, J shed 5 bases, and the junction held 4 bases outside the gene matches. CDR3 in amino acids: CASSRRGRDNEQFF. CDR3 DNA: TGCGCCAGCAGTCGCAGGGGGCGCGACAATGAGCAGTTCTTC.

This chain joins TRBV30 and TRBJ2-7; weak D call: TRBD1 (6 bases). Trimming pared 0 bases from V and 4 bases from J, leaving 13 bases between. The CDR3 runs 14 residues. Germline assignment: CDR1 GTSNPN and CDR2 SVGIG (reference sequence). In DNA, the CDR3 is TGTGCCTGGAGTGTCACAGGGTATCGTTACGAGCAGTACTTC. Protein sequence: CAWSVTGYRYEQYF.

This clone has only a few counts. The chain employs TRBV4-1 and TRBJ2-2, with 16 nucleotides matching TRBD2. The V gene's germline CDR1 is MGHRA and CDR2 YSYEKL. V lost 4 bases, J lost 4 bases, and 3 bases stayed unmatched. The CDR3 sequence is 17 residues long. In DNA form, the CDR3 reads TGCGCCAGCAGCCCGGGACTAGCGGGGGGGGGCACCGGGGAGCTGTTTTTT. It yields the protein CASSPGLAGGGTGELFF.

The CDR3 spells CASSGVGGGLAGELFF. The DNA for the CDR3 is TGTGCCAGCAGCGGAGTGGGGGGGGGATTGGCCGGGGAGCTGTTTTTT. V is TRBV9 and J is TRBJ2-2; 7 nucleotides line up with TRBD2. The CDR3 covers 16 residues. Germline lookup yields CDR1 SGDLS and CDR2 YYNGEE. V lost 3 bases, J lost 6 bases, and 11 bases stayed unmatched.

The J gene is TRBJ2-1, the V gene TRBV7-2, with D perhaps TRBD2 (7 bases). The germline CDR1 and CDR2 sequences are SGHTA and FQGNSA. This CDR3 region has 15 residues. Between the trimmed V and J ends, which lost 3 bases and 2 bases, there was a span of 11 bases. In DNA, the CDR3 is TGTGCCAGCAGCTTTAGGGGGGGGGCCTACAATGAGCAGTTCTTC. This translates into CASSFRGGAYNEQFF.